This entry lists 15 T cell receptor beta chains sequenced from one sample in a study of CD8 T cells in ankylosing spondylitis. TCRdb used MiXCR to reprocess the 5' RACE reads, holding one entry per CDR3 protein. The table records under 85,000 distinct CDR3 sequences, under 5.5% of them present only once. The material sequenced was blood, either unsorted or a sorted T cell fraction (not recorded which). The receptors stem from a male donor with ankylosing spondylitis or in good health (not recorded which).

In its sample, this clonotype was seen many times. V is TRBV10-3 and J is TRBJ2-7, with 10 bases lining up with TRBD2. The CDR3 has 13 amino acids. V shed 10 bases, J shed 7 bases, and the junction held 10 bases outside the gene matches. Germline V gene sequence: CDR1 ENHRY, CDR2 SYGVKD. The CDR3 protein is CATLAGAYREQYF. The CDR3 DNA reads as TGTGCCACCCTAGCGGGGGCCTACAGGGAGCAGTACTTC.

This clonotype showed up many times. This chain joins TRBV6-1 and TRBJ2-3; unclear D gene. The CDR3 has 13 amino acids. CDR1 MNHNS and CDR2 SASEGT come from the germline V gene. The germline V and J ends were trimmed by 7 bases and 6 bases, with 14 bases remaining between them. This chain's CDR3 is CASIERRLDTQYF. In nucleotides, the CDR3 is TGTGCCAGCATCGAAAGGCGGCTGGATACGCAGTATTTT.

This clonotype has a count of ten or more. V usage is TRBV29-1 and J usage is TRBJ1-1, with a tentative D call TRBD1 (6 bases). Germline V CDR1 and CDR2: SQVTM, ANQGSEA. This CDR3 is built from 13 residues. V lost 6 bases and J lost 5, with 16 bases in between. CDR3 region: CSVWVGGATEAFF. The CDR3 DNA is TGCAGCGTATGGGTTGGGGGCGCGACTGAAGCTTTCTTT.

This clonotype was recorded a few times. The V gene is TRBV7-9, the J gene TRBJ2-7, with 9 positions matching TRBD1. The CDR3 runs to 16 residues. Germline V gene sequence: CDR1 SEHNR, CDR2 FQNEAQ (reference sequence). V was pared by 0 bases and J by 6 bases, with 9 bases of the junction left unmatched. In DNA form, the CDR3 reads TGTGCCAGCAGCTTAGCGCTTTGGGACAGGGCGGGCGAGCAGTACTTC. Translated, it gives CASSLALWDRAGEQYF.

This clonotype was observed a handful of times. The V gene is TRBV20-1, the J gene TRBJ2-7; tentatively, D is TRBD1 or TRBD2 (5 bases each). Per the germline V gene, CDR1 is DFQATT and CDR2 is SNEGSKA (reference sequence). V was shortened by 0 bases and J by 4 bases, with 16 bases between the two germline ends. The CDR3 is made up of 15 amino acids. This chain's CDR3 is CSARDAGTRDYEQYF. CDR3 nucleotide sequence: TGCAGTGCTAGAGATGCCGGGACGAGGGATTACGAGCAGTACTTC.

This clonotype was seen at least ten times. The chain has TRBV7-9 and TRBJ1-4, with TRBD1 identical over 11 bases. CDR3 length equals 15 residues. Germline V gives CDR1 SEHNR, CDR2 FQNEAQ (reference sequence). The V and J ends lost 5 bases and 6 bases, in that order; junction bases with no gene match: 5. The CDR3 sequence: CASSQWGQGDEKLFF. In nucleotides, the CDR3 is TGTGCCAGCAGCCAGTGGGGACAGGGGGATGAAAAACTGTTTTTT.

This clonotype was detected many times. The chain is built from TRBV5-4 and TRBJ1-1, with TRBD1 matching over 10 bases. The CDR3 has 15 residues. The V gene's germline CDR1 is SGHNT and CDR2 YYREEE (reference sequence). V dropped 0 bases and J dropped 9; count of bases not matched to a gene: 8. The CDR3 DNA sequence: TGTGCCAGCAGCTTGGCCGGGACAGGGGCTTTCCAAGCTTTCTTT. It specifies CASSLAGTGAFQAFF.

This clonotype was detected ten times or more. The DNA of the CDR3 is TGTGCCAGCTCACCGGAGACAGAGACCACTGAAGCTTTCTTT. Its protein is CASSPETETTEAFF. The V gene is TRBV18, the J gene TRBJ1-1; maybe TRBD1 (5 bases). Germline-derived CDR1 and CDR2 are KGHSH and LQKENI. V lost 3 bases, J lost 4 bases, and 12 bases lay in between. This CDR3 contains 14 residues.

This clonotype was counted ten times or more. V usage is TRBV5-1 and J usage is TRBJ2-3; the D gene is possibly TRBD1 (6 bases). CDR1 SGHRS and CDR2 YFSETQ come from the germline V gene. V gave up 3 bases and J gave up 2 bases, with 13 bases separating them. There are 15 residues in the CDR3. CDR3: CASSSSTGNTDTQYF. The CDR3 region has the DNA TGCGCCAGCAGCTCATCCACAGGGAACACAGATACGCAGTATTTT.

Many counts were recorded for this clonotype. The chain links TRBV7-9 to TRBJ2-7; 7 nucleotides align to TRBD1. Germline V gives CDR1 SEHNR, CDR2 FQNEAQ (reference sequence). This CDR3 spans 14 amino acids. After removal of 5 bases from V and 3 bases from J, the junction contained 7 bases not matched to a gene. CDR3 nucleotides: TGTGCCAGCAGCCTGACAGGGTCAAACTACGAGCAGTACTTC. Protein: CASSLTGSNYEQYF.

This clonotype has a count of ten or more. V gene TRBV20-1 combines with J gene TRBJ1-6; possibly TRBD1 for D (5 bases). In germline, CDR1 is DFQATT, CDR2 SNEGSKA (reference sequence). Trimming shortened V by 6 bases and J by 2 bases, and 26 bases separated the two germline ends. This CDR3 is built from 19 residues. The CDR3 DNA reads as TGCAGTGCCCCGGGGGTTGGACAAGGACCAACGGCCTATAATTCACCCCTCCACTTT. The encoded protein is CSAPGVGQGPTAYNSPLHF.

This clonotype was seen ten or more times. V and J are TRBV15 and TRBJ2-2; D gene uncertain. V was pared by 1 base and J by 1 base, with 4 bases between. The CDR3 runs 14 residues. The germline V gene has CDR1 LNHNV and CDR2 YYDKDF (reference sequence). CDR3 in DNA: TGTGCCACCAGCAGAGTTGAGAACACCGGGGAGCTGTTTTTT. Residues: CATSRVENTGELFF. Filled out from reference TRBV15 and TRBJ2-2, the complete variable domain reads DAMVIQNPRYQVTQFGKPVTLSCSQTLNHNVMYWYQQKSSQAPKLLFHYYDKDFNNEADTPDNFQSRRPNTSFCFLDIRSPGLGDTAMYLCATSRVENTGELFFGEGSRLTVL.

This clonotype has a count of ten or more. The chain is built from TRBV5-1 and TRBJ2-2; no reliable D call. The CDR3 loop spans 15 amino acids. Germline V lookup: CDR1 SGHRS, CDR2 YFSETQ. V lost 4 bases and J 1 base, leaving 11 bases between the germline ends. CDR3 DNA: TGCGCCAGCAGCCCCGGACCGAGGAACACCGGGGAGCTGTTTTTT. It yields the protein CASSPGPRNTGELFF.

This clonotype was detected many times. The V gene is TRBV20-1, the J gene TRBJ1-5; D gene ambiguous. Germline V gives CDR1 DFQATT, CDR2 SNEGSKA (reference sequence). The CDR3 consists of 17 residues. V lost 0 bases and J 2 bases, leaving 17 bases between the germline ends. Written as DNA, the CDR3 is TGCAGTGCTAGAGATGACGCAGTCCCTCTTGGCAATCAGCCCCAGCATTTT. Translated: CSARDDAVPLGNQPQHF.

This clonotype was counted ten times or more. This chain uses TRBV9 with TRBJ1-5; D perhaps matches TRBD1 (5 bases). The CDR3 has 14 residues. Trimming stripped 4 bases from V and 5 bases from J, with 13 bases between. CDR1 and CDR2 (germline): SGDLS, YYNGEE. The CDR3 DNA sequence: TGTGCCAGCAGCCCCGGGACCGGGCATCAGCCCCAGCATTTT. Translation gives CASSPGTGHQPQHF.